A selection of T cell receptor beta chains follows, all from one sample in a study of T cell responses to AZD1222 COVID-19 vaccine. Generated by immunoSEQ multiplex PCR, the TCRdb table keeps only in-frame clones and is missing some. The data hold under 200,000 clones, with about 91% observed a single time. Source: peripheral blood, taken on day 0 of MenACWY control vaccination. Receptors were obtained from an adult in good health. Each CDR3 is given without its conserved first and last residue. Fields, in order: J gene, V gene, D gene, CDR3 length, CDR3 protein. D genes are given only for firm matches.

>TRBJ1-2|TRBV2|.|13
ASSEGFTVNYGYT
>TRBJ2-5|TRBV29-1|.|12
SVAGGGQMETQY
>TRBJ2-1|TRBV15|TRBD2|19
ATSRFSGTSGRAAVPDEQF
>TRBJ1-1|TRBV28|TRBD1|13
ASSATGTGMTEAF
>TRBJ1-2|TRBV19|TRBD1|12
ASTRGQGRHGYT
>TRBJ1-2|TRBV3-1/TRBV3-2|.|12
ASSPSGGVGGYT
>TRBJ1-5|TRBV15|TRBD1|12
ATSGRTGRQPQH
>TRBJ2-1|TRBV14|.|15
ASSHKPGVSSYNEQF
>TRBJ1-1|TRBV28|.|10
ASSLRVGGAF
>TRBJ2-1|TRBV7-9|.|13
ASNSRDTAYLGQF
>TRBJ2-1|TRBV18|TRBD2|17
ASSPERPRTSGNHNEQF
>TRBJ2-7|TRBV6-2/TRBV6-3|TRBD2|12
ASSYVLAGVEQY
>TRBJ1-1|TRBV27|.|10
ASGRLNTEAF
>TRBJ2-5|TRBV6-1|.|15
ASSEGRDRWGEETQY
>TRBJ2-3|TRBV7-3|TRBD2|13
ASSLTSGSTDTQY
>TRBJ2-2|TRBV13|TRBD1|12
ASSLGTGHRELF
>TRBJ1-1|TRBV7-3|.|11
ASSLQPDTEAF
>TRBJ2-2|TRBV2|.|13
ASRRLGTNTGELF
>TRBJ2-3|TRBV7-3|.|11
ASRTALGDTQY
>TRBJ2-5|TRBV24-1|TRBD1|14
ATSDFGTGVQETQY
>TRBJ1-1|TRBV29-1|.|10
SVEGLLGEAF
>TRBJ2-2|TRBV7-6|.|14
ASSRGGGIGTGELF
>TRBJ1-5|TRBV18|.|12
ASSPEASNQPQH
>TRBJ2-6|TRBV10-3|TRBD1|16
AIRGLRTGQPGANVLT
>TRBJ2-7|TRBV19|TRBD1|14
ASSIRDRGNPGEQY
>TRBJ1-1|TRBV12-5|.|14
ASGLHSGLTNTEAF
>TRBJ2-7|TRBV7-2|TRBD1|13
ASSLGTGGSYEQY
>TRBJ2-2|TRBV28|TRBD1|13
ASSTGTGWGGELF
>TRBJ2-5|TRBV7-2|.|12
ASSLGSGQETQY
>TRBJ1-1|TRBV7-9|.|11
ASSLDYSSEAF
>TRBJ1-1|TRBV9|.|13
ASSVGDLPNTEAF
>TRBJ1-2|TRBV28|.|12
ASSLSDSFGGYT
>TRBJ2-5|TRBV7-9|.|14
ASSLNARGVAETQY
>TRBJ2-2|TRBV7-7|TRBD2|16
ASSRGLAGGEGTGELF
>TRBJ2-1|TRBV28|.|12
ASSYLGGGNEQF
>TRBJ2-7|TRBV4-1|.|14
ASSQETGYRTYEQY
>TRBJ2-7|TRBV9|.|12
ASSLRGTDYEQY
>TRBJ1-5|TRBV5-5|TRBD1|13
ASSLAGGFNQPQH
>TRBJ1-4|TRBV7-9|.|13
ASSLSPTADEKLF
>TRBJ1-1|TRBV7-9|.|11
ASSLETWTEAF
>TRBJ2-5|TRBV10-3|.|15
AISESVGGIYQETQY
>TRBJ2-3|TRBV5-1|TRBD2|12
ASSLGWEGQAQY
>TRBJ1-3|TRBV19|TRBD1|12
ASKGTGGGNTIY
>TRBJ1-1|TRBV5-1|.|14
ASRPVGGRVDTEAF
>TRBJ1-5|TRBV6-2/TRBV6-3|TRBD1|13
ASSYAGQGGQPQH
>TRBJ2-2|TRBV3-1/TRBV3-2|.|9
ASRNTGELF
>TRBJ1-1|TRBV9|TRBD1|12
ASSPGDRGFLAF
>TRBJ1-5|TRBV30|.|16
AWSAPVRSSYSNQPQH
>TRBJ2-3|TRBV6-1|TRBD1|13
ASSELTGGLGTQY
>TRBJ1-2|TRBV5-5|TRBD1|13
ASSLGQGPNYGYT
>TRBJ2-3|TRBV4-1|.|12
ASSYQDRTDTQY
>TRBJ1-1|TRBV11-2|TRBD1|12
ASSTSTGGTEAF
>TRBJ1-6|TRBV9|.|13
ASSVSGSSGSPLH
>TRBJ1-1|TRBV5-1|.|13
ASSLQGPINTEAF
>TRBJ1-5|TRBV10-3|.|12
AISESQVYQPQH
>TRBJ2-3|TRBV5-6|TRBD2|15
ASSSTYSGFRTDTQY